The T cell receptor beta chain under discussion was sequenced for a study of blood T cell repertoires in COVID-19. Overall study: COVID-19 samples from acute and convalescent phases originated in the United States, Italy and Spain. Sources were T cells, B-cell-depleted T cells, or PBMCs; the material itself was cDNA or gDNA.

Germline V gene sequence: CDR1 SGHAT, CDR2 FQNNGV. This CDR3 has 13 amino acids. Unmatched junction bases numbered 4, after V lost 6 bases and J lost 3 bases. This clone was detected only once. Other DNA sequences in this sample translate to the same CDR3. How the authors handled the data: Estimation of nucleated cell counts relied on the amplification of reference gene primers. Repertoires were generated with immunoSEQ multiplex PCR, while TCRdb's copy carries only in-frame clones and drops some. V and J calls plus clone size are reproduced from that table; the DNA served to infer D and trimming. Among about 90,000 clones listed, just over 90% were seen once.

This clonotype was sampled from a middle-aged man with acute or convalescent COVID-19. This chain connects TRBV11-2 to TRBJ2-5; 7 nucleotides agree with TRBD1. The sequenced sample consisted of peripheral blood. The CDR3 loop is CASRNQGEETQYF. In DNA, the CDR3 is TGTGCCAGCAGGAATCAGGGGGAAGAGACCCAGTACTTC. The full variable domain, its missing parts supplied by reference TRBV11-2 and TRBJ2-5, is EAGVAQSPRYKIIEKRQSVAFWCNPISGHATLYWYQQILGQGPKLLIQFQNNGVVDDSQLPKDRFSAERLKGVDSTLKIQPAKLEDSAVYLCASRNQGEETQYFGPGTRLLVL.